This TCR beta chain came from a study of naive and memory T cell subsets. The library had UMIs added by 3' ligation of an oligonucleotide to TCR cDNA. Unsorted total RNA, about 1 to 1000 ng, was DNase treated before reverse transcription. There are many counts of this clonotype. What it recognizes is unknown. This CDR3 has 15 residues. Germline V gene data show CDR1 as LGHDT and CDR2 as YNNKEL (reference sequence). Trimming took off 0 bases at V and 1 base at J, with 10 bases between the two ends. Four PCR rounds used nested alpha and beta constant region primers plus the SP2 primer. Alpha and beta constant region primers primed reverse transcription for blood and skin samples. Using its own MiXCR run on the 5' RACE reads, TCRdb lists one record per CDR3 protein. This sample has 32,000 or so distinct CDR3 sequences, with over 15% found just once. Regarding the study as a whole: The RNA method is potentially sensitive to activation and differentiation changes.

The chain is built from TRBV3-1 and TRBJ2-7, with TRBD1 as a possible D gene (5 bases). The sequence derives from a female donor in good health. This CDR3 is CASSQDLQASYEQYF. For the CDR3, the DNA is TGTGCCAGCAGCCAAGATCTACAGGCATCCTACGAGCAGTACTTC.